Listed below are T cell receptor beta chains from one sample, sequenced in a study of T cell changes during pregnancy in multiple sclerosis. The method was immunoSEQ multiplex PCR; TCRdb's version includes in-frame clones alone and lacks a portion of them. The sample has around 36,000 clones; around 94% are singletons. The material was peripheral blood, obtained before pregnancy. These receptors originate from a female donor with multiple sclerosis, enrolled in a pregnancy study. The CDR3 runs from the conserved cysteine through the conserved F or W. Fields, in order: V gene, J gene, clone size, CDR3 length, CDR3 protein. Size tells how often a clone was seen (once, few, many) or the class of an expanded clone, and some rows leave it out.

V: TRBV5-5; J: TRBJ2-2; size: .; length: 15; CDR3: CASSPGDGYTGELFF
V: TRBV27; J: TRBJ1-1; size: .; length: 15; CDR3: CASSVLGPQNTEAFF
V: TRBV29-1; J: TRBJ1-3; size: .; length: 13; CDR3: CSVAEASGNTIYF
V: TRBV6-4; J: TRBJ1-3; size: .; length: 14; CDR3: CASSGHAGGNTIYF
V: TRBV9; J: TRBJ2-3; size: .; length: 15; CDR3: CASSGAERNTDTQYF
V: TRBV7-2; J: TRBJ2-7; size: once; length: 14; CDR3: CASTKNGANYEQYF
V: TRBV7-9; J: TRBJ1-3; size: .; length: 15; CDR3: CASSHTGEGGNTIYF
V: TRBV4-1; J: TRBJ2-1; size: .; length: 16; CDR3: CASSQETSGSLNEQFF
V: TRBV28; J: TRBJ1-2; size: .; length: 14; CDR3: CASSLFAGVDGYTF
V: TRBV5-1; J: TRBJ1-1; size: .; length: 14; CDR3: CASSGGTEATEAFF
V: TRBV4-1; J: TRBJ2-7; size: .; length: 16; CDR3: CASSQGLLATPYEQYF
V: TRBV9; J: TRBJ1-2; size: .; length: 13; CDR3: CASSVEGINGYTF
V: TRBV7-3; J: TRBJ2-7; size: .; length: 15; CDR3: CASSPRTGSGYEQYF
V: TRBV19; J: TRBJ1-2; size: .; length: 14; CDR3: CASSANDRSYGYTF
V: TRBV19; J: TRBJ2-2; size: .; length: 15; CDR3: CASSIGAVQGGELFF
V: TRBV7-9; J: TRBJ2-4; size: once; length: 17; CDR3: CASSSRDRGILGNIQYF
V: TRBV9; J: TRBJ2-1; size: few; length: 12; CDR3: CASSETAYEQFF
V: TRBV10-3; J: TRBJ1-3; size: .; length: 17; CDR3: CAISESGRGYSGNTIYF
V: TRBV10-2; J: TRBJ1-5; size: .; length: 16; CDR3: CASSESTGFGNQPQHF
V: TRBV4-3; J: TRBJ2-3; size: .; length: 16; CDR3: CASSQEIQTSAHTQYF
V: TRBV25-1; J: TRBJ1-4; size: .; length: 16; CDR3: CASSGKDPGGSEKLFF
V: TRBV6-5; J: TRBJ1-3; size: .; length: 16; CDR3: CASSFLRRPGGNTIYF
V: TRBV7-9; J: TRBJ2-7; size: once; length: 16; CDR3: CASSLGSGTQVWEQYF
V: TRBV6-5; J: TRBJ2-5; size: once; length: 16; CDR3: CASSYAAGTGVETQYF
V: TRBV27; J: TRBJ2-7; size: .; length: 16; CDR3: CASSLRFWTGFYEQYF
V: TRBV29-1; J: TRBJ1-2; size: .; length: 14; CDR3: CSVDSKTGNYGYTF
V: TRBV7-2; J: TRBJ2-1; size: .; length: 12; CDR3: CASSLDNNEQFF
V: TRBV6-5; J: TRBJ2-7; size: .; length: 11; CDR3: CASRAVYEQYF
V: TRBV6-5; J: TRBJ2-5; size: .; length: 14; CDR3: CASSLGLERGTQYF
V: TRBV28; J: TRBJ2-5; size: once; length: 18; CDR3: CASSLYNSGSSGEETQYF
V: TRBV7-8; J: TRBJ2-1; size: .; length: 16; CDR3: CASRRRRVPPYNEQFF
V: TRBV27; J: TRBJ2-1; size: .; length: 17; CDR3: CASGLGPGTGLVNEQFF
V: TRBV28; J: TRBJ2-1; size: .; length: 15; CDR3: CASSSERLAGGTGFF
V: TRBV27; J: TRBJ2-7; size: .; length: 13; CDR3: CASRLAGNHEQYF
V: TRBV7-2; J: TRBJ1-5; size: once; length: 14; CDR3: CASSLRRINQPQHF
V: TRBV7-2; J: TRBJ2-7; size: .; length: 13; CDR3: CASSLGTTYEQYF
V: TRBV18; J: TRBJ2-7; size: few; length: 12; CDR3: CASSPEAGEQYF
V: TRBV4-2; J: TRBJ2-7; size: .; length: 15; CDR3: CASSPHGAGTYEQYF
V: TRBV7-9; J: TRBJ2-7; size: once; length: 18; CDR3: CASSLASSVLAASYEQYF